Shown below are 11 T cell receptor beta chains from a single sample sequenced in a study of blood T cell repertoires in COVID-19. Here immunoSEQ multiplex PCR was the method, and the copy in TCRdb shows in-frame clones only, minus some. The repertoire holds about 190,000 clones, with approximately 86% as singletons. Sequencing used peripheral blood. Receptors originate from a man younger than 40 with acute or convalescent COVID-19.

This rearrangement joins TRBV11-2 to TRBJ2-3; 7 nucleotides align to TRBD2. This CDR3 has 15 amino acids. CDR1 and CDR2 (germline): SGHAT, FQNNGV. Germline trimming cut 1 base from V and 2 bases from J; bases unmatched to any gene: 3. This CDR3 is CASSLGAGYTDTQYF. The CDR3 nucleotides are TGTGCCAGCAGCTTAGGAGCGGGGTACACAGATACGCAGTATTTT.

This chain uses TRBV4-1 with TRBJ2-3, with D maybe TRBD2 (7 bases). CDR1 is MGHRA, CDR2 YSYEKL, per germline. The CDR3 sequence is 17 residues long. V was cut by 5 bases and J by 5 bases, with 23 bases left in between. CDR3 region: CASSYLGRGGGKDTQYF. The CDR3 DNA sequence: TGCGCCAGCAGCTACTTAGGAAGAGGGGGAGGGAAAGATACGCAGTATTTT.

The CDR3 DNA follows: TGCAGCGTTGGGCACAGGGAGGGCTACACCTTC. This sequence encodes CSVGHREGYTF. V is TRBV29-1 and J is TRBJ1-2; possibly TRBD1 for D (6 bases). Between the trimmed V and J ends, which lost 4 bases and 8 bases, there was a span of 11 bases. This CDR3 is built from 11 residues. Germline V CDR1 and CDR2: SQVTM, ANQGSEA.

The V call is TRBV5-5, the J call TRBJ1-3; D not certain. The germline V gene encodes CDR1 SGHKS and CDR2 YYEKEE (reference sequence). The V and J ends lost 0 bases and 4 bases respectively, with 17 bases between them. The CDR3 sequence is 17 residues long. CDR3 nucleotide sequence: TGTGCCAGCAGCTTGGCCCTTGCAGGAATCGCCGGAAACACCATATATTTT. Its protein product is CASSLALAGIAGNTIYF.

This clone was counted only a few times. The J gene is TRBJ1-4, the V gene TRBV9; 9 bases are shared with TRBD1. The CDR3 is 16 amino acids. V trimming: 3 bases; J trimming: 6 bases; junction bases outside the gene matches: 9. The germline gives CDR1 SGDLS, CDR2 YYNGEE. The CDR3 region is CASSGLGQGKDEKLFF. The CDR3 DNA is TGTGCCAGCAGCGGACTCGGACAGGGGAAGGATGAAAAACTGTTTTTT.

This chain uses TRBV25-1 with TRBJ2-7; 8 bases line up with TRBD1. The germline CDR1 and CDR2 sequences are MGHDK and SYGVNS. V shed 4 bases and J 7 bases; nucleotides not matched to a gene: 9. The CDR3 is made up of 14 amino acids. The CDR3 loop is CASSGTGPRGEQYF. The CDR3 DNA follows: TGTGCCAGCAGTGGGACAGGGCCCCGGGGTGAGCAGTACTTC.

CDR3 sequence: CASSPYPTGTDTQYF. The CDR3 DNA is TGTGCCAGCTCACCATATCCGACAGGCACAGATACGCAGTATTTT. The gene calls are TRBV18 and TRBJ2-3, with D perhaps matching TRBD1 (5 bases). CDR1 and CDR2 from the germline V gene are KGHSH and LQKENI. The germline V and J ends were trimmed by 2 bases and 1 base, with 10 bases remaining between them. This CDR3 has 15 amino acids. Supplemented by reference TRBV18 and TRBJ2-3, the full variable domain reads NAGVMQNPRHLVRRRGQEARLRCSPMKGHSHVYWYRQLPEEGLKFMVYLQKENIIDESGMPKERFSAEFPKEGPSILRIQQVVRGDSAAYFCASSPYPTGTDTQYFGPGTRLTVL.

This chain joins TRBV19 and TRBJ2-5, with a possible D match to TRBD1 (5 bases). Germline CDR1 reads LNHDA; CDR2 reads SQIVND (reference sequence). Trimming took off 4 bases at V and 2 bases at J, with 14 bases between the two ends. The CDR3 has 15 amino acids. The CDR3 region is CASSTRQGTQETQYF. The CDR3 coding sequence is TGTGCCAGTAGTACCCGTCAGGGTACTCAAGAGACCCAGTACTTC.

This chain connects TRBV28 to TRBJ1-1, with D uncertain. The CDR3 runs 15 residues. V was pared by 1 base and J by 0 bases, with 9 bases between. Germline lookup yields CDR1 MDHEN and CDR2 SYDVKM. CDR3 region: CASSLSGKMNTEAFF. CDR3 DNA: TGTGCCAGCAGTTTATCGGGAAAAATGAACACTGAAGCTTTCTTT.

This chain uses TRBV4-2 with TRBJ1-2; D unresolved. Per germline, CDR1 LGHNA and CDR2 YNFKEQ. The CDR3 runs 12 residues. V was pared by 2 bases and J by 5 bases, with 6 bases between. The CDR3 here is CASSQQSYGYTF. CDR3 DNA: TGTGCCAGCAGCCAACAGTCATATGGCTACACCTTC.

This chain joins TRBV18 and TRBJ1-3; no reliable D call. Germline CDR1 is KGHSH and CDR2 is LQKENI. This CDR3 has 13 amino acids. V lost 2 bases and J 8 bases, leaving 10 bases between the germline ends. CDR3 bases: TGTGCCAGCTCACCATACAGCCAGGACACCATATATTTT. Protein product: CASSPYSQDTIYF.